This T cell receptor (beta chain) is drawn from a study of identical twins. Study results and caveats: Out-of-frame beta sequences exhibited a weaker degree of excess twin sharing. Whereas memory repertoires showed no such difference, abundant cord blood beta clonotypes carried fewer insertions. Twin-shared out-of-frame alpha sequences were enriched for low generation probability.

This clonotype was counted only a few times. The antigen remains undetermined. Via MiXCR, TCRdb re-called the 5' RACE reads, giving one row per CDR3 protein. The data show roughly 750,000 distinct CDR3 sequences, with about 20% seen just once and 4.3% held by the top ten. Germline loops: CDR1 SGHKS, CDR2 YYEKEE (reference sequence). Trimming removed 0 bases from V and 1 base from J, with 14 bases in between. The length of the CDR3 is 16 residues. The same data also went into a second study, on T cells expressing NK-cell markers. As that report states: About six donors carried dominant NKG2C+ clonotypes that made up roughly 1.0-7.0% of their CD8+ T cells.

V usage is TRBV5-5 and J usage is TRBJ2-7; perhaps TRBD1 as D (6 bases). This TCR derives from a woman aged 18-29 years in good health. The sample was PBMCs. The CDR3 nucleotides read TGTGCCAGCAGCTTGGCTGTACGGGACACATCCTACGAGCAGTACTTC. Its protein is CASSLAVRDTSYEQYF.